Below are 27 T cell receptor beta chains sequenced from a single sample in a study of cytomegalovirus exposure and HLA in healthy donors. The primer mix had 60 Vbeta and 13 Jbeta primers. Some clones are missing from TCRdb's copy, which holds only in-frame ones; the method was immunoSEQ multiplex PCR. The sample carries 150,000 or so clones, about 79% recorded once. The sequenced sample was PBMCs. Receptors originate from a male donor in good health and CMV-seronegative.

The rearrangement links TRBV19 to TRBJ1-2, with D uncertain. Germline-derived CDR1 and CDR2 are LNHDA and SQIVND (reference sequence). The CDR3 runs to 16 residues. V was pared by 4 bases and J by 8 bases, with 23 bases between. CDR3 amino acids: CASSTRLAAESGGYTF. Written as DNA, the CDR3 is TGTGCCAGTAGTACCCGATTGGCAGCCGAATCGGGAGGCTACACCTTC.

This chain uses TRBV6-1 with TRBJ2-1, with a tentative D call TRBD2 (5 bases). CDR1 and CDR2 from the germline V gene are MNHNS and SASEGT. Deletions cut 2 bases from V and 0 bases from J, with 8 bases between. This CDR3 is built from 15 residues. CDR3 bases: TGTGCCAGCAGTGAATGGGAGAGCTCCTACAATGAGCAGTTCTTC. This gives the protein CASSEWESSYNEQFF.

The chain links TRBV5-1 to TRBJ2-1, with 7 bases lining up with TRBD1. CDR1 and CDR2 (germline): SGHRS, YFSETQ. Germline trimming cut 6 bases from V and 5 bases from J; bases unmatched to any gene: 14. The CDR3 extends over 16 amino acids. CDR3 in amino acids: CASKPGPGQLNNEQFF. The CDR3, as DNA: TGCGCCAGCAAACCCGGGCCGGGACAGCTAAACAATGAGCAGTTCTTC.

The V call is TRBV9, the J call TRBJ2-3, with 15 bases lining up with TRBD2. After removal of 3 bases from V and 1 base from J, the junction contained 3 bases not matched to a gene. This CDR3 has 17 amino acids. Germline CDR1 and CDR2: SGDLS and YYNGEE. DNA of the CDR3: TGTGCCAGCAGCGACGGGACTAGCGGGGGGCGCACAGATACGCAGTATTTT. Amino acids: CASSDGTSGGRTDTQYF.

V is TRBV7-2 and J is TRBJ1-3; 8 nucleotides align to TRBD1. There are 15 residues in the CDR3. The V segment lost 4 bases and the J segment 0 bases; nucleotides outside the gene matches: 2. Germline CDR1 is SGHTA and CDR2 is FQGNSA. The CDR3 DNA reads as TGTGCCAGCAGCTCGGACAGGGCCTCTGGAAACACCATATATTTT. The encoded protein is CASSSDRASGNTIYF.

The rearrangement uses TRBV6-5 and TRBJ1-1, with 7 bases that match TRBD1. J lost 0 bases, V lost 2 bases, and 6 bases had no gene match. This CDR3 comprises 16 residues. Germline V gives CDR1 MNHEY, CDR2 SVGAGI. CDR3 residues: CASSYDLGQLNTEAFF. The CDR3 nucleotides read TGTGCCAGCAGTTACGACTTGGGACAGTTGAACACTGAAGCTTTCTTT.

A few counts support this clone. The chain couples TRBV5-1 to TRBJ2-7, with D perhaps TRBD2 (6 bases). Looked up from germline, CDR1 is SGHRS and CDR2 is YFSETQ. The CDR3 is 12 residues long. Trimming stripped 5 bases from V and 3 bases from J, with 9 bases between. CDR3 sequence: CASREGIYEQYF. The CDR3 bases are TGCGCCAGCAGGGAGGGAATCTACGAGCAGTACTTC.

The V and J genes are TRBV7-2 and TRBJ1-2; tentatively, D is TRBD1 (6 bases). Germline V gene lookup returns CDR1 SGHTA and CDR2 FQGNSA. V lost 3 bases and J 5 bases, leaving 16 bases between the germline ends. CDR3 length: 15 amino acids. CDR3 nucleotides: TGTGCCAGCAGCTTCCAATCGGCAGGGGAATATGGCTACACCTTC. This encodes CASSFQSAGEYGYTF.

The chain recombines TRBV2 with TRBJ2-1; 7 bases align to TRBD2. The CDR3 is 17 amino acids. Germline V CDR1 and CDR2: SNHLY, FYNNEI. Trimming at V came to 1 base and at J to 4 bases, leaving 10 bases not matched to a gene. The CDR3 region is CASSEDDRASGYNEQFF. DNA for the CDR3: TGTGCCAGCAGTGAAGACGATCGGGCTAGCGGATACAATGAGCAGTTCTTC.

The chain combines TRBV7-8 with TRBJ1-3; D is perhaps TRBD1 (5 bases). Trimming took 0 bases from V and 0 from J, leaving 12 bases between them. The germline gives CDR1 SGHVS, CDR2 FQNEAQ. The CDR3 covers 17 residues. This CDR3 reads CASSLAGRARSGNTIYF. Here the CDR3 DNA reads TGTGCCAGCAGCTTAGCGGGGCGAGCCCGCTCTGGAAACACCATATATTTT.

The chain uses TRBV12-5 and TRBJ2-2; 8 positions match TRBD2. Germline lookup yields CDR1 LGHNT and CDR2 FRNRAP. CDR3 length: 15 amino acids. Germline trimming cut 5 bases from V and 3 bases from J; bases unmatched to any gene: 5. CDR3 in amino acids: CASGLRREDTGELFF. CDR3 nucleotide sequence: TGTGCTAGTGGTCTACGGCGGGAGGACACCGGGGAGCTGTTTTTT.

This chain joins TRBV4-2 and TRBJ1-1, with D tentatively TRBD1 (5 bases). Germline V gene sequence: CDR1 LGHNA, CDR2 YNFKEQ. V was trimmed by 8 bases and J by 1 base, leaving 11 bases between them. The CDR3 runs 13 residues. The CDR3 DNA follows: TGTGCCAGCGCCCAGACAGAGAACACTGAAGCTTTCTTT. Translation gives CASAQTENTEAFF.

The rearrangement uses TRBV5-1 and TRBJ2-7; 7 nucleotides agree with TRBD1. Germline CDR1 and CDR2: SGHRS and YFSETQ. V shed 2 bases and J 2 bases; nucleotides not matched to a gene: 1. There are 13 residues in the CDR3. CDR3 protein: CASSLGGPYEQYF. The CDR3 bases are TGCGCCAGCAGCTTAGGGGGCCCCTACGAGCAGTACTTC.

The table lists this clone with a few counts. The CDR3 DNA reads TGCAGTACCCCTCGGGACACTGAAGCTTTCTTT. Residues: CSTPRDTEAFF. The chain joins TRBV20-1 to TRBJ1-1; D is undetermined. The CDR3 runs to 11 residues. Trimming cost V 8 bases and J 3 bases, with 10 bases left between them. Germline V gives CDR1 DFQATT, CDR2 SNEGSKA (reference sequence).

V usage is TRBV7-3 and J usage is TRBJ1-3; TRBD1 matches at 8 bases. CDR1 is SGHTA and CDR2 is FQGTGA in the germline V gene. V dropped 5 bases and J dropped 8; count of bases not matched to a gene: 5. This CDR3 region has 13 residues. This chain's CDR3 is CASSRTGLDTIYF. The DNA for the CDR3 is TGTGCCAGCAGCCGGACAGGGTTAGACACCATATATTTT. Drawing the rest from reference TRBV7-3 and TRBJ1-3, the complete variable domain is GAGVSQTPSNKVTEKGKYVELRCDPISGHTALYWYRQSLGQGPEFLIYFQGTGAADDSGLPNDRFFAVRPEGSVSTLKIQRTERGDSAVYLCASSRTGLDTIYFGEGSWLTVV.

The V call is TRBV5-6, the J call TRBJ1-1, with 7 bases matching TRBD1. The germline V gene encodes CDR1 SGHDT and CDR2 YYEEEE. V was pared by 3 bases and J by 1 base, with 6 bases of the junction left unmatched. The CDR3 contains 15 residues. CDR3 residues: CASSWLQGRNTEAFF. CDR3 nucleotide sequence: TGTGCCAGCAGCTGGCTACAGGGGAGGAACACTGAAGCTTTCTTT.

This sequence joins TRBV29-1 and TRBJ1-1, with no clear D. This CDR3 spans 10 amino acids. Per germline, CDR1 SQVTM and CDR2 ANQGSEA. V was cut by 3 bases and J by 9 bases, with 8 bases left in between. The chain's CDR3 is CSVDADKAFF. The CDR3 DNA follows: TGCAGCGTTGACGCAGACAAAGCTTTCTTT.

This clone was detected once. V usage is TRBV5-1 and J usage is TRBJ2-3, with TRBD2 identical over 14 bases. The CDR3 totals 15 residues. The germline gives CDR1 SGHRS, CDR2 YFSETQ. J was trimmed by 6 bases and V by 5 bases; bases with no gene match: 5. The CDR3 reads CASRAGLAGGDTQYF. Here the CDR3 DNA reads TGCGCCAGCAGGGCCGGACTAGCGGGAGGTGATACGCAGTATTTT.

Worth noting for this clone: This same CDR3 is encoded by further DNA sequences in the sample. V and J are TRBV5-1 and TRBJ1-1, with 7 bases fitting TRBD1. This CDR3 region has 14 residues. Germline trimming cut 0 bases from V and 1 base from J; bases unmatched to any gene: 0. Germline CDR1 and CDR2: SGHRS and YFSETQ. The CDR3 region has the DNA TGCGCCAGCAGCTTGGGGACAGGGAACACTGAAGCTTTCTTT. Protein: CASSLGTGNTEAFF.

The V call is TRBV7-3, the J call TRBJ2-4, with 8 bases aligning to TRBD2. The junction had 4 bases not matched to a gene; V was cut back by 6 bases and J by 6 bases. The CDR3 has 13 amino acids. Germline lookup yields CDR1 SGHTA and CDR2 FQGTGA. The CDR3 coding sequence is TGTGCCAGCAGTTCGGCGGGGGGAAACATTCAGTACTTC. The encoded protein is CASSSAGGNIQYF.

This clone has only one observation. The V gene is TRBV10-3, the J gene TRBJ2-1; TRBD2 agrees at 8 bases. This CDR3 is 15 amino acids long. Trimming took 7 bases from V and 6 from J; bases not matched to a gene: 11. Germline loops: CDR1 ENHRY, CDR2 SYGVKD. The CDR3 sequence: CAITAAGGSLNEQFF. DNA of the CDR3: TGTGCCATCACCGCTGCGGGGGGATCCCTCAATGAGCAGTTCTTC.

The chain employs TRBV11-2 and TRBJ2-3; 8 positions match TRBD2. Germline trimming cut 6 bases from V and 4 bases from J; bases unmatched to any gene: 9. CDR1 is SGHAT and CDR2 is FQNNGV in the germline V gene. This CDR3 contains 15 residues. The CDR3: CASRVSGIFPDTQYF. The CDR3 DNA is TGTGCCAGCAGGGTTAGCGGGATTTTCCCAGATACGCAGTATTTT.

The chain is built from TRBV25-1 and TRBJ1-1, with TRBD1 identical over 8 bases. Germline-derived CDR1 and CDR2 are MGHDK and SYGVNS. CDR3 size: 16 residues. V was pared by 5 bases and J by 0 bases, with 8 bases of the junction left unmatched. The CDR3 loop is CASSNRGSNMNTEAFF. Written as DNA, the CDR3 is TGTGCCAGCAGTAACAGGGGGTCCAATATGAACACTGAAGCTTTCTTT. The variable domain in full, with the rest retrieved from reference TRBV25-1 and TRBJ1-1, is EADIYQTPRYLVIGTGKKITLECSQTMGHDKMYWYQQDPGMELHLIHYSYGVNSTEKGDLSSESTVSRIRTEHFPLTLESARPSHTSQYLCASSNRGSNMNTEAFFGQGTRLTVV.

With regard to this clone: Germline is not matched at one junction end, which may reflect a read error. Here the CDR3 reads CATSTMTGGTDAQYF. In DNA form, the CDR3 reads TGTGCCACCAGCACAATGACAGGGGGCACAGATGCGCAGTATTTT. This sequence joins TRBV15 and TRBJ2-3; 10 bases align to TRBD1. Germline lookup yields CDR1 LNHNV and CDR2 YYDKDF (reference sequence). CDR3 size: 15 residues.

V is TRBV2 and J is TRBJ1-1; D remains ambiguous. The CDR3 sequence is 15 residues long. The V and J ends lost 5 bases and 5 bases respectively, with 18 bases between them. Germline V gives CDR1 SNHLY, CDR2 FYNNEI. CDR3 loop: CASSNTPNFGTEAFF. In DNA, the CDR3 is TGTGCCAGCAGTAATACCCCGAACTTCGGGACTGAAGCTTTCTTT.

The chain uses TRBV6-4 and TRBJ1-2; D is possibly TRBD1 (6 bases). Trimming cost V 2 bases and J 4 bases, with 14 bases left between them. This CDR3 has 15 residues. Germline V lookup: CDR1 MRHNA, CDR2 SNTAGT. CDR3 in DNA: TGTGCCAGCAGTGACGACGGGACACCATTCTATGGCTACACCTTC. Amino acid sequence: CASSDDGTPFYGYTF.

The CDR3 loop is CASSLQGQGVYEQYF. As DNA, the CDR3 is TGTGCCAGCAGCTTACAAGGCCAGGGCGTCTACGAGCAGTACTTC. The chain recombines TRBV7-2 with TRBJ2-7; the D gene is possibly TRBD1 (5 bases). From germline, CDR1 is SGHTA and CDR2 FQGNSA. The length of the CDR3 is 15 residues. Deletions cut 2 bases from V and 3 bases from J, with 14 bases between.